Below are 21 T cell receptor beta chains sequenced from a single sample in a study of T cell clones after liver transplantation. Sequenced by immunoSEQ multiplex PCR; TCRdb stores in-frame clones only, minus some. The sample holds tens of thousands of clones, roughly nine tenths seen once. The specimen was CD8+ T cells from blood, collected 12 months after liver transplant. The receptors were gathered from a human patient who received a liver transplant. The graft donor may have contributed some T cells.

Only a few counts were recorded for this clone. The rearrangement uses TRBV4-3 and TRBJ2-5; D is perhaps TRBD1 (7 bases). Trimming pared 4 bases from V and 5 bases from J, leaving 23 bases between. Germline values: CDR1 LGHNA, CDR2 YSLEER. This CDR3 is built from 17 residues. The CDR3 here is CASSLHWGAGGRETQYF. CDR3 nucleotides: TGCGCCAGCAGCCTACACTGGGGGGCAGGGGGTCGGGAGACCCAGTACTTC.

This rearrangement joins TRBV6-1 to TRBJ1-4, with D uncertain. Germline CDR1 is MNHNS and CDR2 is SASEGT. This CDR3 contains 14 residues. Deletions cut 8 bases from V and 9 bases from J, with 19 bases between. The DNA of the CDR3 is TGTGCCAGCGGGATGCGGAGTGAGATCCAAAAACTGTTTTTT. Its translation: CASGMRSEIQKLFF.

The chain combines TRBV29-1 with TRBJ1-1; D may be TRBD1 (6 bases). Per the germline V gene, CDR1 is SQVTM and CDR2 is ANQGSEA. The CDR3 spans 13 residues. V gave up 2 bases and J gave up 2 bases, with 9 bases separating them. CDR3 residues: CSVEPGTNTEAFF. The DNA for the CDR3 is TGCAGCGTTGAACCCGGGACAAACACTGAAGCTTTCTTT.

The DNA for the CDR3 is TGTGCCAGCAGTTTAGCAGGGGACACTGAAGCTTTCTTT. This gives the protein CASSLAGDTEAFF. The chain employs TRBV27 and TRBJ1-1; D possibly corresponds to TRBD1 (6 bases). This CDR3 is built from 13 residues. V was shortened by 2 bases and J by 3 bases, with 7 bases between the two germline ends. Germline values: CDR1 MNHEY, CDR2 SMNVEV (reference sequence).

CDR3 in DNA: TGCGCCAGCAGCGTACCCGAGGGGAATGAGCAGTTCTTC. It encodes CASSVPEGNEQFF. The chain joins TRBV5-1 to TRBJ2-1, with D perhaps TRBD1 or TRBD2 (5 bases each). V lost 4 bases and J lost 7, with 12 bases in between. The CDR3 has 13 amino acids. Germline CDR1 reads SGHRS; CDR2 reads YFSETQ.

This chain joins TRBV13 and TRBJ2-4; D is uncertain. Germline V gene sequence: CDR1 PRHDT, CDR2 FYEKMQ (reference sequence). The CDR3 is made up of 16 amino acids. V lost 2 bases and J 0 bases, leaving 11 bases between the germline ends. CDR3 in amino acids: CASSLRVNLAKNIQYF. CDR3 sequence (DNA): TGTGCCAGCAGCTTAAGAGTCAACCTAGCCAAAAACATTCAGTACTTC.

The chain has TRBV6-1 and TRBJ2-7; 10 bases agree with TRBD1. Germline CDR1 and CDR2: MNHNS and SASEGT. The ends lost 8 bases at V and 7 bases at J; junction bases unmatched: 8. The CDR3 sequence is 13 residues long. CDR3: CASGYGGQGEQYF. Written as DNA, the CDR3 is TGTGCCAGCGGATACGGGGGACAGGGGGAGCAGTACTTC.

The DNA of the CDR3 is TGCGCCAGCAGCCCCCGGGACAGCAACGAAAAACTGTTTTTT. Translating gives CASSPRDSNEKLFF. This chain connects TRBV5-1 to TRBJ1-4; TRBD1 agrees at 7 bases. This CDR3 region has 14 residues. Germline assignment: CDR1 SGHRS and CDR2 YFSETQ. V trimming: 4 bases; J trimming: 8 bases; junction bases outside the gene matches: 8.

V usage is TRBV11-2 and J usage is TRBJ2-7; TRBD2 matches at 11 bases. Trimming took 5 bases from V and 7 from J; bases not matched to a gene: 13. The CDR3 length is 16 residues. Germline V gene data show CDR1 as SGHAT and CDR2 as FQNNGV. CDR3 coding DNA: TGTGCCAGCAGCCTGGGACTAGCGGAGTGGGGAGGGGAGCAGTACTTC. Encoded protein: CASSLGLAEWGGEQYF. The full variable domain, its missing parts supplied by reference TRBV11-2 and TRBJ2-7, is EAGVAQSPRYKIIEKRQSVAFWCNPISGHATLYWYQQILGQGPKLLIQFQNNGVVDDSQLPKDRFSAERLKGVDSTLKIQPAKLEDSAVYLCASSLGLAEWGGEQYFGPGTRLTVT.

This rearrangement joins TRBV27 to TRBJ2-7; D is uncertain. Germline V gene data show CDR1 as MNHEY and CDR2 as SMNVEV (reference sequence). Trimming cost V 4 bases and J 5 bases, with 12 bases left between them. The CDR3 consists of 13 residues. In DNA form, the CDR3 reads TGTGCCAGCAGTTACACATCTACCCACGAGCAGTACTTC. It codes for CASSYTSTHEQYF.

This sequence joins TRBV4-1 and TRBJ2-7; TRBD2 aligns across 11 bases. There are 16 residues in the CDR3. Losses at the gene ends were 1 base for V and 3 bases for J; bases not matched to a gene: 5. From germline, CDR1 is MGHRA and CDR2 YSYEKL. CDR3 DNA: TGCGCCAGCAGCCAAGTTCGGGGGACTAGCGGCTACGAGCAGTACTTC. This translates into CASSQVRGTSGYEQYF.

This clone was found a few times. V gene TRBV19 combines with J gene TRBJ1-1; 9 nucleotides match TRBD1. This CDR3 is 13 amino acids long. Germline CDR1 LNHDA, CDR2 SQIVND (reference sequence). Trimming at V came to 11 bases and at J to 0 bases, leaving 4 bases not matched to a gene. The CDR3 sequence: CAADRGMNTEAFF. As DNA, the CDR3 is TGTGCCGCGGACAGGGGAATGAACACTGAAGCTTTCTTT.

The chain employs TRBV29-1 and TRBJ2-7, with D hard to call. Between the trimmed V and J ends, which lost 6 bases and 7 bases, there was a span of 25 bases. The germline CDR1 and CDR2 sequences are SQVTM and ANQGSEA. CDR3 length: 15 residues. The CDR3 here is CSVPPTLADPREQYF. CDR3 sequence (DNA): TGCAGCGTCCCTCCGACGTTGGCAGATCCTAGGGAGCAGTACTTC.

The chain is built from TRBV4-1 and TRBJ2-3; D call uncertain. Trimming stripped 2 bases from V and 6 bases from J, with 12 bases between. The CDR3 spans 14 residues. Germline values: CDR1 MGHRA, CDR2 YSYEKL. The CDR3 DNA reads TGCGCCAGCAGCCAAACCGCTGAAGGGGATACGCAGTATTTT. Protein product: CASSQTAEGDTQYF.

The V and J genes are TRBV7-9 and TRBJ1-4; D unclear. CDR3 length: 14 amino acids. Germline CDR1 and CDR2: SEHNR and FQNEAQ (reference sequence). Trimming left V 0 bases short and J 5 bases short, with 7 bases between. The CDR3 bases are TGTGCCAGCAGCTTAGCAGGGTCGAATGAAAAACTGTTTTTT. Amino acids: CASSLAGSNEKLFF.

The V and J genes are TRBV5-1 and TRBJ2-7, with D unresolved. The germline gives CDR1 SGHRS, CDR2 YFSETQ. This CDR3 comprises 14 residues. Trimming cost V 0 bases and J 6 bases, with 13 bases left between them. DNA of the CDR3: TGCGCCAGCAGCTTGGAGGGATTTGTCGTCGAGCAGTACTTC. Its protein is CASSLEGFVVEQYF. The full variable domain, with the rest looked up from reference TRBV5-1 and TRBJ2-7, is KAGVTQTPRYLIKTRGQQVTLSCSPISGHRSVSWYQQTPGQGLQFLFEYFSETQRNKGNFPGRFSGRQFSNSRSEMNVSTLELGDSALYLCASSLEGFVVEQYFGPGTRLTVT.

The DNA for the CDR3 is TGTGCCAGCAGTGAGGGACTGGAACTCAATGAGCAGTTCTTC. It specifies CASSEGLELNEQFF. The chain links TRBV6-1 to TRBJ2-1; possibly TRBD2 for D (6 bases). Looked up from germline, CDR1 is MNHNS and CDR2 is SASEGT. Trimming pared 3 bases from V and 6 bases from J, leaving 12 bases between. The CDR3 is 14 amino acids.

V usage is TRBV7-6 and J usage is TRBJ2-1; TRBD2 matches at 7 bases. Trimming cost V 5 bases and J 7 bases; bases outside gene matches: 2. Germline CDR1 is SGHVS and CDR2 is FNYEAQ. The CDR3 runs to 12 residues. In nucleotides, the CDR3 is TGTGCCAGCAGCGGGGAGGGTAATGAGCAGTTCTTC. Translating it yields CASSGEGNEQFF.

This clone was seen a single time. The chain uses TRBV7-9 and TRBJ2-7, with 8 bases matching TRBD2. This CDR3 comprises 18 residues. V was pared by 5 bases and J by 0 bases, with 15 bases of the junction left unmatched. Per the germline V gene, CDR1 is SEHNR and CDR2 is FQNEAQ (reference sequence). The CDR3 DNA follows: TGTGCCAGCAGCGAGGGCAGTAGCGGGACGTCCCCCTCCTACGAGCAGTACTTC. Protein sequence: CASSEGSSGTSPSYEQYF.

This clone appeared a single time. This sequence joins TRBV10-1 and TRBJ2-3, with TRBD2 matching 11 bases. The V segment lost 5 bases and the J segment 5 bases; nucleotides outside the gene matches: 9. CDR1 is WNHNN and CDR2 is SYGVQD in the germline V gene (reference sequence). The CDR3 runs to 16 residues. In DNA, the CDR3 is TGCGCCAGCAGTAGAGGACCTAGCGGGAGGTTAGATACGCAGTATTTT. Protein: CASSRGPSGRLDTQYF.

This clone appeared a few times. Here the CDR3 DNA reads TGTGCCAGCAGCGTGAACCCCGGGACATTTTATGGCTACACCTTC. Encoded protein: CASSVNPGTFYGYTF. The chain has TRBV5-8 and TRBJ1-2, with D tentatively TRBD1 (6 bases). Germline CDR1 and CDR2: SGHTS and YDEGEE. The CDR3 is 15 amino acids. V lost 4 bases, J lost 5 bases, and 18 bases lay in between.